The 20 T cell receptor beta chains reported below all come from one sample, sequenced in a study of human T cells and chemical hapten exposure. Sample time point: patch test 2, 6 weeks after DPC sensitization. As to treatment: therapeutic diphenylcyclopropenone sensitization with weekly scalp DPC. TCRdb itself ran the RACE reads through MiXCR, one entry per CDR3 protein. The sample shows roughly 380,000 distinct CDR3 sequences, about 6.9% of them seen only once. Sequencing used whole blood, obtained in connection with sensitization to the hapten diphenylcyclopropenone (DPC). Receptors were obtained from a woman younger than 35 with alopecia areata. Some clones in this sample may be carry-over from other donors' samples.

The sample holds many counts of this clonotype. V usage is TRBV5-5 and J usage is TRBJ1-1; no clear D gene. V lost 2 bases to trimming and J lost 0 bases, with 11 bases between them. CDR3 size: 15 residues. From germline, CDR1 is SGHKS and CDR2 YYEKEE (reference sequence). CDR3 amino acids: CASSFTGLMNTEAFF. CDR3 bases: TGTGCCAGCAGCTTTACCGGGCTAATGAACACTGAAGCTTTCTTT.

This clonotype was picked up many times. The chain employs TRBV28 and TRBJ1-3; 9 positions agree with TRBD1. Per germline, CDR1 MDHEN and CDR2 SYDVKM. The V and J ends lost 2 bases and 4 bases, in that order; junction bases with no gene match: 0. This CDR3 is 14 amino acids long. CDR3 coding DNA: TGTGCCAGCAGTTTAACAGGGGGCGGAAACACCATATATTTT. Protein: CASSLTGGGNTIYF.

The chain employs TRBV6-2 or TRBV6-3 and TRBJ2-1; 13 bases are shared with TRBD2. Trimming cost V 6 bases and J 5 bases; bases outside gene matches: 4. The CDR3 runs 15 residues. Germline V gene data show CDR1 as MNHEY and CDR2 as SVGEGT. Written as DNA, the CDR3 is TGTGCCAGCAGACGGACTAGCGGGGGAAACAATGAGCAGTTCTTC. Its translation: CASRRTSGGNNEQFF.

This clonotype was found many times. This chain connects TRBV10-3 to TRBJ2-3; D is possibly TRBD1 or TRBD2 (6 bases each). V dropped 4 bases and J dropped 5 bases, with 25 bases sitting between them. CDR1 ENHRY and CDR2 SYGVKD come from the germline V gene. This CDR3 is built from 18 residues. The CDR3 loop reads CAISGTLVATGGRDTQYF. DNA for the CDR3: TGTGCCATCAGTGGAACCCTCGTGGCAACCGGGGGCCGAGATACGCAGTATTTT.

This clonotype showed up just a few times. The chain couples TRBV7-9 to TRBJ2-7, with 7 bases identical to TRBD1. Germline V gives CDR1 SEHNR, CDR2 FQNEAQ (reference sequence). The CDR3 contains 15 residues. Germline trimming cut 4 bases from V and 5 bases from J; bases unmatched to any gene: 11. The CDR3 loop is CASSSRQGLLNEQYF. The DNA for the CDR3 is TGTGCCAGCAGCTCGAGACAGGGCCTATTAAACGAGCAGTACTTC.

The sample holds many counts of this clonotype. V usage is TRBV6-4 and J usage is TRBJ2-3; TRBD1 matches at 10 bases. Germline V gene data show CDR1 as MRHNA and CDR2 as SNTAGT. There are 14 residues in the CDR3. With 6 bases clipped from V and 4 bases from J, the junction kept 4 bases outside the gene matches. This CDR3 is CASRGTGDADTQYF. The CDR3 region has the DNA TGTGCCAGCAGGGGGACAGGGGACGCAGATACGCAGTATTTT.

This clonotype was picked up many times. The chain carries TRBV12-3 or TRBV12-4 and TRBJ1-5; D unclear. This CDR3 is built from 17 residues. Trimming took off 1 base at V and 1 base at J, with 14 bases between the two ends. The CDR3 sequence is CASSLESFYESNQPQHF. The CDR3 bases are TGTGCCAGCAGTTTAGAGTCATTCTACGAGAGCAATCAGCCCCAGCATTTT.

This clonotype was observed at least ten times. The chain joins TRBV29-1 to TRBJ1-2; D not certain. Germline assignment: CDR1 SQVTM and CDR2 ANQGSEA. This CDR3 region has 13 residues. Trimming pared 1 base from V and 8 bases from J, leaving 14 bases between. In DNA, the CDR3 is TGCAGCGTTGAAGTGTCCCTACGGGCCGGCTACACCTTC. Protein: CSVEVSLRAGYTF.

This clonotype was found many times. The chain combines TRBV15 with TRBJ2-1, with TRBD2 matching over 8 bases. The V gene end was trimmed by 0 bases and the J gene end by 6 bases; junction bases not matched to a gene: 10. The CDR3 is 17 amino acids. CDR1 LNHNV and CDR2 YYDKDF come from the germline V gene (reference sequence). The CDR3 loop is CATSRDLVAGGLNEQFF. In DNA form, the CDR3 reads TGTGCCACCAGCAGAGATTTAGTTGCGGGGGGCCTCAATGAGCAGTTCTTC. Full variable domain (rest looked up from reference TRBV15 and TRBJ2-1): DAMVIQNPRYQVTQFGKPVTLSCSQTLNHNVMYWYQQKSSQAPKLLFHYYDKDFNNEADTPDNFQSRRPNTSFCFLDIRSPGLGDTAMYLCATSRDLVAGGLNEQFFGPGTRLTVL.

This chain connects TRBV12-3 or TRBV12-4 to TRBJ2-3, with TRBD2 matching 8 bases. The junction had 8 bases not matched to a gene; V was cut back by 6 bases and J by 0 bases. The CDR3 spans 16 residues. Here the CDR3 DNA reads TGTGCCAGCAGGCCGGAGCGGGGGCCTAGCACAGATACGCAGTATTTT. This sequence encodes CASRPERGPSTDTQYF.

The chain links TRBV6-2 or TRBV6-3 to TRBJ1-1, with 9 bases aligning to TRBD1. This CDR3 region has 13 residues. Germline CDR1 and CDR2: MNHEY and SVGEGT. V was clipped by 5 bases and J by 3 bases; unmatched bases: 1. The CDR3 DNA reads TGTGCCAGCAGTACAGGGGGCGACACTGAAGCTTTCTTT. Protein sequence: CASSTGGDTEAFF.

This chain joins TRBV6-5 and TRBJ2-2; 11 bases line up with TRBD2. J gave up 4 bases and V 2 bases, and 3 bases lay outside the gene matches. The CDR3 is 16 residues long. The germline gives CDR1 MNHEY, CDR2 SVGAGI. The CDR3 spells CASSYGTSGSTGELFF. CDR3 nucleotide sequence: TGTGCCAGCAGTTACGGGACTAGCGGAAGCACCGGGGAGCTGTTTTTT.

This clonotype showed up just a few times. The rearrangement links TRBV5-1 to TRBJ2-2; 9 bases line up with TRBD2. Germline CDR1 is SGHRS and CDR2 is YFSETQ. V was pared by 3 bases and J by 2 bases, with 8 bases of the junction left unmatched. The CDR3 consists of 17 residues. This CDR3 reads CASSSTSGGHNTGELFF. The CDR3, as DNA: TGCGCCAGCAGCTCAACCAGCGGGGGGCACAACACCGGGGAGCTGTTTTTT.

This clonotype was counted ten times or more. The chain is built from TRBV6-5 and TRBJ2-1; D not resolved. Germline assignment: CDR1 MNHEY and CDR2 SVGAGI. V was cut by 6 bases and J by 5 bases, with 8 bases left in between. This CDR3 contains 12 residues. CDR3 sequence reads: CASSRGDNEQFF. The CDR3, as DNA: TGTGCCAGCAGCCGTGGGGACAATGAGCAGTTCTTC.

This clonotype was found many times. The chain couples TRBV20-1 to TRBJ1-5; TRBD1 matches 7 bases. Germline CDR1 DFQATT, CDR2 SNEGSKA (reference sequence). The CDR3 is made up of 14 amino acids. The ends lost 4 bases at V and 2 bases at J; junction bases unmatched: 5. CDR3 sequence: CSATEGQGNQPQHF. The CDR3 DNA sequence: TGCAGTGCTACTGAAGGACAGGGCAATCAGCCCCAGCATTTT.

In this sample, this clonotype turned up a few times. The chain carries TRBV6-5 and TRBJ2-1; D call uncertain. Trimming removed 2 bases from V and 1 base from J, with 12 bases in between. This CDR3 is built from 16 residues. Germline CDR1 reads MNHEY; CDR2 reads SVGAGI. Here the CDR3 reads CASSYTLVGSYNEQFF. The CDR3 DNA is TGTGCCAGCAGTTACACTTTGGTGGGATCCTACAATGAGCAGTTCTTC.

The rearrangement joins TRBV29-1 to TRBJ2-1; D tentatively reads TRBD1 or TRBD2 (5 bases each). The germline CDR1 and CDR2 sequences are SQVTM and ANQGSEA. The CDR3 is made up of 12 amino acids. The CDR3 sequence is CSSGLVGTEQFF. The CDR3, as DNA: TGCAGTTCCGGACTCGTAGGGACTGAGCAGTTCTTC.

This clonotype appeared many times. This chain joins TRBV12-3 or TRBV12-4 and TRBJ2-3; TRBD2 matches at 9 bases. The CDR3 covers 14 residues. Trimming cost V 11 bases and J 0 bases; bases outside gene matches: 6. The CDR3 sequence is CASDSGGSTDTQYF. The CDR3 DNA sequence: TGTGCCTCGGATAGCGGGGGAAGCACAGATACGCAGTATTTT.

This clonotype came up many times. The chain's CDR3 is CASSIYNEQFF. Here the CDR3 DNA reads TGTGCCAGCAGCATATACAATGAGCAGTTCTTC. The chain uses TRBV6-2 or TRBV6-3 and TRBJ2-1; no firm D call. Germline CDR1 reads MNHEY; CDR2 reads SVGEGT. This CDR3 is 11 amino acids long. V lost 6 bases and J 4 bases, leaving 4 bases between the germline ends.

The sample holds many counts of this clonotype. The CDR3 nucleotides read TGTGCCAGCAAAGGGCGGAAGAACACTGAAGCTTTCTTT. Protein sequence: CASKGRKNTEAFF. This sequence joins TRBV12-3 or TRBV12-4 and TRBJ1-1; D not resolved. Trimming pared 7 bases from V and 1 base from J, leaving 10 bases between. This CDR3 has 13 residues.